This is a list of T cell receptor beta chains from one sample in a study of blood T cell repertoires in COVID-19. Here immunoSEQ multiplex PCR was the method, and the copy in TCRdb shows in-frame clones only, minus some. The data hold about 190,000 clones, with approximately 91% observed a single time. Sample: peripheral blood. These receptors were taken from a man aged 35-49 years with acute or convalescent COVID-19. Each CDR3 is given with its conserved first and last residue. A D gene is named only where the DNA matches it firmly. Size values are once, few and many counts, or a class for expanded clones, and some rows have none.

size: .; D: TRBD1; J: TRBJ1-3; V: TRBV2; CDR3: CASTTGEITGNTIYF; DNA: TGTGCCAGCACCACAGGGGAAATAACTGGAAACACCATATATTTT
size: .; D: TRBD1; J: TRBJ1-1; V: TRBV6-5; CDR3: CASSDRGNTEAFF; DNA: TGTGCCAGCAGCGACAGGGGGAACACTGAAGCTTTCTTT
size: .; D: .; J: TRBJ1-5; V: TRBV2; CDR3: CASSGRTANQPQHF; DNA: TGTGCCAGCAGTGGACGGACAGCTAATCAGCCCCAGCATTTT
size: once; D: .; J: TRBJ1-5; V: TRBV30; CDR3: CAWSSDGQINQPQHF; DNA: TGTGCCTGGAGTTCTGATGGACAGATCAATCAGCCCCAGCATTTT
size: .; D: .; J: TRBJ2-5; V: TRBV18; CDR3: CASSPSGVYQLQETQYF; DNA: TGTGCCAGCTCACCATCAGGGGTGTACCAACTCCAAGAGACCCAGTACTTC
size: .; D: .; J: TRBJ1-2; V: TRBV6-1; CDR3: CASSALRRVAGVYGYTF; DNA: TGTGCCAGCAGTGCCCTCCGTAGGGTTGCGGGAGTCTATGGCTACACCTTC
size: once; D: .; J: TRBJ2-1; V: TRBV12-3/TRBV12-4; CDR3: CASSPNSNNEQFF; DNA: TGTGCCAGCAGCCCCAATAGTAACAATGAGCAGTTCTTC
size: .; D: .; J: TRBJ1-4; V: TRBV6-5; CDR3: CASRESGVPEKLFF; DNA: TGTGCCAGCAGGGAGTCAGGGGTTCCAGAAAAACTGTTTTTT
size: .; D: .; J: TRBJ1-2; V: TRBV4-3; CDR3: CASSQDYQAAVETF; DNA: TGCGCCAGCAGCCAAGATTACCAGGCCGCTGTTGAGACCTTC
size: .; D: TRBD1; J: TRBJ2-1; V: TRBV11-2; CDR3: CASSRDRGLFHEQFF; DNA: TGTGCCAGCAGCCGGGACAGGGGGCTATTCCATGAGCAGTTCTTC
size: .; D: .; J: TRBJ2-5; V: TRBV6-2/TRBV6-3; CDR3: CASSSYAQETQYF; DNA: TGTGCCAGCAGTTCCTATGCGCAAGAGACCCAGTACTTC
size: .; D: TRBD1; J: TRBJ1-1; V: TRBV6-4; CDR3: CASSDSPGGRAFF; DNA: TGTGCCAGCAGTGACTCTCCAGGGGGCCGAGCTTTCTTT
size: .; D: .; J: TRBJ2-2; V: TRBV30; CDR3: CAWKRTANTGELFF; DNA: TGTGCCTGGAAGAGGACAGCGAACACCGGGGAGCTGTTTTTT
size: .; D: TRBD2; J: TRBJ2-5; V: TRBV15; CDR3: CATSPRGGSQETQYF; DNA: TGTGCCACCAGCCCACGGGGGGGTAGCCAAGAGACCCAGTACTTC
size: once; D: .; J: TRBJ2-3; V: TRBV3-1/TRBV3-2; CDR3: CASSQDGWGGAGDTQYF; DNA: TGTGCCAGCAGCCAAGATGGTTGGGGGGGGGCCGGCGATACGCAGTATTTT
size: .; D: .; J: TRBJ2-3; V: TRBV7-3; CDR3: CASSLGGGNTQYF; DNA: TGTGCCAGCAGCCTAGGGGGCGGGAATACGCAGTATTTT
size: .; D: TRBD2; J: TRBJ2-2; V: TRBV3-1/TRBV3-2; CDR3: CASSQRGGTPWLFF; DNA: TGTGCCAGCAGCCAACGGGGGGGAACACCTTGGCTGTTTTTT
size: .; D: .; J: TRBJ2-7; V: TRBV6-2/TRBV6-3; CDR3: CASSYDFRSYEQYF; DNA: TGTGCCAGCAGTTACGACTTCCGCTCCTACGAGCAGTACTTC
size: .; D: TRBD1; J: TRBJ1-6; V: TRBV6-5; CDR3: CASSKGTGNSPLHF; DNA: TGTGCCAGCAGTAAGGGGACAGGCAATTCACCCCTCCACTTT
size: .; D: .; J: TRBJ2-5; V: TRBV5-4; CDR3: CASSPQLKEETQYF; DNA: TGTGCCAGCAGCCCACAACTAAAAGAAGAGACCCAGTACTTC
size: .; D: TRBD1; J: TRBJ2-1; V: TRBV19; CDR3: CASRDRGSDEQFF; DNA: TGTGCCAGTAGGGACAGGGGATCGGATGAGCAGTTCTTC
size: .; D: TRBD1; J: TRBJ2-6; V: TRBV7-9; CDR3: CASSLGDRGVGANVLTF; DNA: TGTGCCAGCAGCTTAGGGGACAGGGGGGTTGGGGCCAACGTCCTGACTTTC
size: .; D: TRBD1; J: TRBJ1-1; V: TRBV9; CDR3: CASSRDRDTEAFF; DNA: TGTGCCAGCAGCCGAGACAGGGACACTGAAGCTTTCTTT
size: .; D: .; J: TRBJ2-1; V: TRBV11-2; CDR3: CASSTLLATGYNEQFF; DNA: TGTGCCAGCAGCACCCTACTAGCTACCGGCTACAATGAGCAGTTCTTC
size: .; D: TRBD2; J: TRBJ2-7; V: TRBV11-2; CDR3: CASSSLRGAGGIYEQYF; DNA: TGTGCCAGCAGCTCCCTTCGAGGTGCGGGGGGTATCTACGAGCAGTACTTC
size: few; D: TRBD1; J: TRBJ2-5; V: TRBV5-1; CDR3: CASSVRDRGQETQYF; DNA: TGCGCCAGCAGCGTGAGGGACAGGGGGCAAGAGACCCAGTACTTC
size: .; D: .; J: TRBJ2-5; V: TRBV18; CDR3: CASSPPAFNWAGETQYF; DNA: TGTGCCAGCTCACCACCGGCCTTTAATTGGGCAGGAGAGACCCAGTACTTC
size: .; D: TRBD2; J: TRBJ2-5; V: TRBV27; CDR3: CASSSLAGGGYQETQYF; DNA: TGTGCCAGCAGTTCCCTAGCGGGGGGCGGGTACCAAGAGACCCAGTACTTC
size: once; D: .; J: TRBJ1-4; V: TRBV4-3; CDR3: CASSTSDRRDEKLFF; DNA: TGCGCCAGCAGCACGTCCGACCGGAGGGATGAAAAACTGTTTTTT
size: .; D: .; J: TRBJ2-6; V: TRBV5-1; CDR3: CASSAHDTPGGANVLTF; DNA: TGCGCCAGCAGCGCTCATGACACCCCCGGTGGGGCCAACGTCCTGACTTTC
size: .; D: TRBD2; J: TRBJ2-1; V: TRBV5-1; CDR3: CASSPGLAGGQREQFF; DNA: TGCGCCAGCAGCCCGGGACTAGCGGGGGGCCAGAGGGAGCAGTTCTTC
size: .; D: .; J: TRBJ1-2; V: TRBV2; CDR3: CASSGQTGSNGYTF; DNA: TGTGCCAGCAGTGGCCAAACAGGGAGCAATGGCTACACCTTC
size: .; D: .; J: TRBJ1-4; V: TRBV5-6; CDR3: CASSLDRGLLFF; DNA: TGTGCCAGCAGCTTGGATCGGGGTTTGCTGTTTTTT
size: .; D: TRBD1; J: TRBJ1-6; V: TRBV7-2; CDR3: CASSDRDRGGALHF; DNA: TGTGCCAGCAGCGACCGGGACAGGGGAGGTGCCCTCCACTTT
size: .; D: TRBD1; J: TRBJ2-7; V: TRBV7-2; CDR3: CASSKTGTANEQYF; DNA: TGTGCCAGCAGCAAGACCGGGACAGCTAACGAGCAGTACTTC
size: few; D: TRBD1; J: TRBJ1-5; V: TRBV5-1; CDR3: CASSLTGQGDQPQHF; DNA: TGCGCCAGCAGCTTGACGGGACAGGGTGATCAGCCCCAGCATTTT
size: .; D: .; J: TRBJ1-2; V: TRBV9; CDR3: CASGAQINYGYTF; DNA: TGTGCCAGTGGGGCCCAGATAAACTATGGCTACACCTTC
size: .; D: .; J: TRBJ2-2; V: TRBV9; CDR3: CASSPPGHSNTGELFF; DNA: TGTGCCAGCAGCCCCCCCGGACACTCGAACACCGGGGAGCTGTTTTTT
size: .; D: .; J: TRBJ2-5; V: TRBV7-2; CDR3: CASSFVRGGETQYF; DNA: TGTGCCAGCAGCTTCGTCCGAGGGGGAGAGACCCAGTACTTC
size: .; D: .; J: TRBJ1-5; V: TRBV19; CDR3: CASSIVAEHVQPQHF; DNA: TGTGCCAGTAGTATCGTGGCGGAGCATGTTCAGCCCCAGCATTTT
size: .; D: TRBD2; J: TRBJ2-1; V: TRBV4-1; CDR3: CASSPGGSSVHEQFF; DNA: TGCGCCAGCAGCCCGGGGGGGTCTAGCGTCCATGAGCAGTTCTTC
size: .; D: TRBD2; J: TRBJ2-1; V: TRBV18; CDR3: CASSPIAGGPHEQFF; DNA: TGTGCCAGCTCACCAATAGCGGGGGGGCCCCATGAGCAGTTCTTC
size: few; D: .; J: TRBJ1-2; V: TRBV18; CDR3: CASSPPGQHGYTF; DNA: TGTGCCAGCTCGCCTCCGGGACAACACGGCTACACCTTC
size: .; D: TRBD2; J: TRBJ2-1; V: TRBV6-2/TRBV6-3; CDR3: CASGPGGGEQFF; DNA: TGTGCCAGCGGCCCCGGCGGGGGTGAGCAGTTCTTC
size: .; D: TRBD1; J: TRBJ1-1; V: TRBV2; CDR3: CASSEGTGDTEAFF; DNA: TGTGCCAGCAGTGAAGGGACAGGGGACACTGAAGCTTTCTTT
size: .; D: TRBD1; J: TRBJ2-7; V: TRBV5-5; CDR3: CASSSETGNYEQYF; DNA: TGTGCCAGCAGCTCGGAGACAGGGAACTACGAGCAGTACTTC
size: .; D: .; J: TRBJ1-5; V: TRBV10-2; CDR3: CASSDDREVYSNQPQHF; DNA: TGCGCCAGCAGCGACGATCGGGAGGTATATAGCAATCAGCCCCAGCATTTT
size: .; D: .; J: TRBJ1-5; V: TRBV4-3; CDR3: CASSQEHSRNQPQHF; DNA: TGCGCCAGCAGCCAAGAGCACAGTCGCAATCAGCCCCAGCATTTT
size: few; D: .; J: TRBJ1-1; V: TRBV21-1; CDR3: CASSKGGQGTMNTEAFF; DNA: TGTGCCAGCAGCAAAGGCGGACAGGGAACGATGAACACTGAAGCTTTCTTT
size: .; D: TRBD2; J: TRBJ2-7; V: TRBV7-2; CDR3: CASSFRSGGAVFNEQYF; DNA: TGTGCCAGCAGCTTTCGAAGCGGGGGGGCCGTATTCAACGAGCAGTACTTC
size: .; D: .; J: TRBJ1-6; V: TRBV7-9; CDR3: CASAPGGNTYNSPLHF; DNA: TGTGCCAGCGCACCCGGCGGGAATACCTATAATTCACCCCTCCACTTT
size: .; D: TRBD1; J: TRBJ1-2; V: TRBV3-1/TRBV3-2; CDR3: CASSRGQVNYGYTF; DNA: TGTGCCAGCAGTCGGGGACAGGTCAACTATGGCTACACCTTC
size: .; D: .; J: TRBJ2-7; V: TRBV19; CDR3: CASSITGSSYEQYF; DNA: TGTGCCAGTAGTATTACAGGTAGCTCCTACGAGCAGTACTTC
size: .; D: .; J: TRBJ2-7; V: TRBV7-8; CDR3: CASSFRGFPYEQYF; DNA: TGTGCCAGCAGCTTTCGGGGGTTCCCCTACGAGCAGTACTTC
size: .; D: .; J: TRBJ2-1; V: TRBV5-6; CDR3: CASSTGGEVYEQFF; DNA: TGTGCCAGCTCAACAGGGGGGGAAGTTTATGAGCAGTTCTTC
size: .; D: TRBD1; J: TRBJ1-2; V: TRBV5-1; CDR3: CASSYMTGGYGYTF; DNA: TGCGCCAGCAGCTATATGACAGGGGGCTATGGCTACACCTTC
size: .; D: TRBD1; J: TRBJ1-1; V: TRBV7-2; CDR3: CASSLGQGAGNTEAFF; DNA: TGTGCCAGCAGCTTAGGGCAGGGGGCGGGCAACACTGAAGCTTTCTTT